This entry features one T cell receptor (beta chain) sequence. Each individual donor underwent a draw of 8.5 to 10 milliliters of peripheral blood. CDR3 size: 16 residues. V was trimmed by 0 bases and J by 1 base, leaving 12 bases between them. In germline, CDR1 is LGHNA, CDR2 YSLEER. The data belong to a study of blood T cells in healthy people across ages. Primed by a sample-barcoded 5' primer and a J-beta primer mix, a second PCR proceeded for roughly 6 to 12 cycles. Each single sample gave us at least 3 million CDR3-containing paired-end reads. Each CDR3 protein is one row after TCRdb ran MiXCR on the 5' RACE reads. The sample contains roughly 700,000 distinct CDR3 sequences, 49% of which appear only once.

Specimen: blood. This chain joins TRBV4-3 and TRBJ2-5; the D gene is possibly TRBD2 (5 bases). The clonotype originates from a woman aged 60 to 75 in good health. DNA for the CDR3: TGCGCCAGCAGCCAAGATAGAGAGGGAACCCAAGAGACCCAGTACTTC. This sequence encodes CASSQDREGTQETQYF.